This T cell receptor (beta chain) originates from a study of regulatory T cells in long-lasting Graves disease. This clonotype has a handful of counts. This CDR3 region has 14 residues. CDR1 DFQATT and CDR2 SNEGSKA come from the germline V gene (reference sequence). V lost 2 bases to trimming and J lost 7 bases, with 14 bases between them. The time point was: newly diagnosed GD, antithyroid drugs for less than 3 months. RNA from PBMCs was the source of the TCR library. Arm-PCR of CDR3 regions with iRepertoire HTBI primers generated TCR beta libraries. TCRdb re-called the multiplex PCR reads with MiXCR, one entry per CDR3 protein. The sample holds 520,000 or so distinct CDR3 sequences, around 12% seen once. This sample also appeared in a second study, on T cells in Graves' hyperthyroidism and ophthalmopathy.

Sample: peripheral blood mononuclear cells (PBMCs), taken at new diagnosis, from a patient treated with antithyroid drugs. V usage is TRBV20-1 and J usage is TRBJ2-2; D is perhaps TRBD1 (5 bases). The receptor comes from a woman in her 30s with Graves disease. The CDR3 nucleotides read TGCAGTGCTAGAAGGCTGGCAGGGTACGGGGAGCTGTTTTTT. Its protein product is CSARRLAGYGELFF.